This T cell receptor (beta chain) was sequenced in a study of beta chain features in type 1 diabetes. This clone was observed a single time. Its antigen is currently unknown. General study points: Moderately but significantly shorter TCRB CDR3s were found in Type 1 diabetes patients in all four CD4+ subsets. Whether HLA type affects TCRB rearrangement stayed undetermined in the present work.

Isolated RNA was reverse transcribed in full, so expressed TCRB transcripts were sequenced. Here immunoSEQ multiplex PCR was the method, and the copy in TCRdb shows in-frame clones only, minus some. Of about 700,000 clones in the sample, 13% were seen once. Trimming removed 0 bases at V and 8 bases at J, with 16 bases between. Germline-derived CDR1 and CDR2 are GTSNPN and SVGIG (reference sequence). This CDR3 region has 14 residues. Sequenced: naive CD4+ T cells from blood. This chain joins TRBV30 and TRBJ1-2; possibly TRBD1 for D (6 bases). This receptor was taken from a man aged 18 to 30 with type 1 diabetes. CDR3 DNA: TGTGCCTGGAGTGTCGAGGGGGGAGCTCGGGGCTACACCTTC. It codes for CAWSVEGGARGYTF.